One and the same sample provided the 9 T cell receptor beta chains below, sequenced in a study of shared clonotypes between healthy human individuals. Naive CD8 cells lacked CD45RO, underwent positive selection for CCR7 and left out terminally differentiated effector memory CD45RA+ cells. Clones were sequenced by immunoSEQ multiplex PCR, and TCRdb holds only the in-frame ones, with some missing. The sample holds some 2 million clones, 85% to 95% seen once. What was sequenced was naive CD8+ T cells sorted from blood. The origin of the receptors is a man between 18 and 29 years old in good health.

CDR3 nucleotides: TGTGCCAGCACATTCCATAGCGGGGAGTACACCGGGGAGCTGTTTTTT. The encoded protein is CASTFHSGEYTGELFF. The genes are TRBV27 and TRBJ2-2; 8 nucleotides agree with TRBD2. Germline V gene lookup returns CDR1 MNHEY and CDR2 SMNVEV (reference sequence). The CDR3 contains 16 residues. Germline trimming cut 7 bases from V and 3 bases from J; bases unmatched to any gene: 10.

The CDR3 nucleotides are TGTGCCAGCAGCTTAGGAGATTACAATGAGCAGTTCTTC. It specifies CASSLGDYNEQFF. This rearrangement joins TRBV11-2 to TRBJ2-1; D remains ambiguous. The CDR3 is 13 amino acids. With 1 base removed from V and 4 bases from J, the gap between germline ends came to 5 bases. CDR1 and CDR2 from the germline V gene are SGHAT and FQNNGV.

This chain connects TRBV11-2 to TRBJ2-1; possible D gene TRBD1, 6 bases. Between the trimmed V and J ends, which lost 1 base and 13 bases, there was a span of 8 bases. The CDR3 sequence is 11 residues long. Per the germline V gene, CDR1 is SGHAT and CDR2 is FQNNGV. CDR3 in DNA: TGTGCCAGCAGCTTAGGAGGGGGACAGTTCTTC. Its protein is CASSLGGGQFF.

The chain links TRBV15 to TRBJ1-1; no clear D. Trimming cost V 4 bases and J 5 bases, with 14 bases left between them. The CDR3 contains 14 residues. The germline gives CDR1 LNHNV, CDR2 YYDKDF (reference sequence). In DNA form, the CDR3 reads TGTGCCACCAGCACCCGCAGGTTGGATACTGAAGCTTTCTTT. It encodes CATSTRRLDTEAFF.

The CDR3: CASGTTNNEQFF. In DNA, the CDR3 is TGTGCCAGCGGGACCACTAACAATGAGCAGTTCTTC. This chain joins TRBV27 and TRBJ2-1, with D possibly called TRBD1 or TRBD2 (5 bases each). This CDR3 contains 12 residues. With 8 bases removed from V and 5 bases from J, the gap between germline ends came to 10 bases. CDR1 and CDR2 from the germline V gene are MNHEY and SMNVEV (reference sequence).

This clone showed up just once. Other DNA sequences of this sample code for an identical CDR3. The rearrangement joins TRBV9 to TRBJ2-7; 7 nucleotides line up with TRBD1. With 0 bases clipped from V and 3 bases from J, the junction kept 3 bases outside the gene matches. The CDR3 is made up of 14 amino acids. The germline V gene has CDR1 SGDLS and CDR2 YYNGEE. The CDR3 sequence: CASSVDGDSYEQYF. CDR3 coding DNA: TGTGCCAGCAGCGTAGACGGGGACAGCTACGAGCAGTACTTC. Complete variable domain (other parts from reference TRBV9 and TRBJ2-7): DSGVTQTPKHLITATGQRVTLRCSPRSGDLSVYWYQQSLDQGLQFLIQYYNGEERAKGNILERFSAQQFPDLHSELNLSSLELGDSALYFCASSVDGDSYEQYFGPGTRLTVT.

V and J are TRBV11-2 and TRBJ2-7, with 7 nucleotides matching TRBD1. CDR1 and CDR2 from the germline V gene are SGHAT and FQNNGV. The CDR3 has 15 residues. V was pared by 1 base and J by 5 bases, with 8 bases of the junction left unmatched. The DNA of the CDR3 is TGTGCCAGCAGCTTAGCTTTAGGGGGCCCCGACGAGCAGTACTTC. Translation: CASSLALGGPDEQYF.

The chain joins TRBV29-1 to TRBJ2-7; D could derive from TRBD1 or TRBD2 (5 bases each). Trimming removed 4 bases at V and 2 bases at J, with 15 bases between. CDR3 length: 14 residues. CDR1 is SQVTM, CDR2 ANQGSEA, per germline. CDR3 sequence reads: CSVASRDGPYEQYF. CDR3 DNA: TGCAGCGTTGCGAGCCGGGACGGACCCTACGAGCAGTACTTC.

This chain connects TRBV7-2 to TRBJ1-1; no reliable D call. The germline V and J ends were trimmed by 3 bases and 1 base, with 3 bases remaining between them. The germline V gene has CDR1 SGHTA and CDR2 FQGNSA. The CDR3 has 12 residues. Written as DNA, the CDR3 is TGTGCCAGCAGCTTTACGAACACTGAAGCTTTCTTT. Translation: CASSFTNTEAFF.